This passage covers 18 T cell receptor beta chains from one sample sequenced in a study of PD-L1 blockade in urothelial cancer. Time point defined: pretreatment peripheral blood. Clones were sequenced by immunoSEQ multiplex PCR, and TCRdb holds only the in-frame ones, with some missing. The data contain 30,000 to 40,000 clones, around four fifths of them singletons. The material sequenced was PBMCs, taken around atezolizumab (anti-PD-L1) treatment. All receptors come from a man at least 80 years old with urothelial cancer.

The J gene is TRBJ2-3, the V gene TRBV28; weak D call: TRBD2 (5 bases). The CDR3 has 12 residues. Germline V gene data show CDR1 as MDHEN and CDR2 as SYDVKM. V was cut by 8 bases and J by 3 bases, with 9 bases left in between. The CDR3 DNA reads TGTGCCAGCGGGCGGGTTACAGATACGCAGTATTTT. Protein: CASGRVTDTQYF.

This rearrangement joins TRBV5-6 to TRBJ2-2; D possibly corresponds to TRBD1 (6 bases). The CDR3 sequence is 17 residues long. The germline gives CDR1 SGHDT, CDR2 YYEEEE. Trimming cost V 4 bases and J 3 bases, with 19 bases left between them. CDR3 loop: CASSRVAGVTYTGELFF. Here the CDR3 DNA reads TGTGCCAGCAGCCGGGTTGCAGGGGTCACATACACCGGGGAGCTGTTTTTT.

V usage is TRBV7-2 and J usage is TRBJ2-5; 12 bases fit TRBD2. Germline V gives CDR1 SGHTA, CDR2 FQGNSA. The CDR3 contains 14 residues. The V segment lost 6 bases and the J segment 4 bases; nucleotides outside the gene matches: 3. This CDR3 is CASSPGLAGETQYF. The CDR3 bases are TGTGCCAGCAGTCCGGGACTAGCGGGAGAGACCCAGTACTTC.

This chain uses TRBV18 with TRBJ2-2; 7 positions match TRBD1. Germline V lookup: CDR1 KGHSH, CDR2 LQKENI. Trimming removed 0 bases from V and 5 bases from J; junction bases left unmatched: 9. This CDR3 comprises 17 residues. CDR3 in amino acids: CASSPPNTGVRTGELFF. The CDR3, as DNA: TGTGCCAGCTCACCACCTAATACAGGGGTTCGTACCGGGGAGCTGTTTTTT.

The chain recombines TRBV5-4 with TRBJ2-3; possible D gene TRBD2, 6 bases. CDR1 and CDR2 from the germline V gene are SGHNT and YYREEE (reference sequence). Trimming removed 3 bases from V and 7 bases from J, with 21 bases in between. This CDR3 has 16 amino acids. The CDR3 DNA reads TGTGCCAGCAGCTCAGCCGGGACTGGTTTTGGGAATACGCAGTATTTT. It is translated as CASSSAGTGFGNTQYF. The full variable domain, in which reference TRBV5-4 and TRBJ2-3 provide the parts outside the CDR3, is ETGVTQSPTHLIKTRGQQVTLRCSSQSGHNTVSWYQQALGQGPQFIFQYYREEENGRGNFPPRFSGLQFPNYSSELNVNALELDDSALYLCASSSAGTGFGNTQYFGPGTRLTVL.

A single count supports this clone. The chain links TRBV30 to TRBJ2-3, with D possibly being TRBD2 (6 bases). Germline V gene lookup returns CDR1 GTSNPN and CDR2 SVGIG (reference sequence). Trimming stripped 7 bases from V and 6 bases from J, with 17 bases between. The CDR3 is 13 residues long. CDR3 amino acids: CASVGGITDTQYF. The CDR3 coding sequence is TGTGCCTCCGTAGGCGGGATCACCGATACGCAGTATTTT.

The chain is built from TRBV6-5 and TRBJ1-4; unclear D gene. Germline CDR1 MNHEY, CDR2 SVGAGI. Trimming cost V 1 base and J 2 bases, with 11 bases left between them. The CDR3 sequence is 16 residues long. CDR3 sequence: CASSYWAESTNEKLFF. DNA for the CDR3: TGTGCCAGCAGTTACTGGGCAGAATCGACTAATGAAAAACTGTTTTTT.

There are a few counts of this clone. This sample also contains other DNA sequences that code for the same CDR3. The V call is TRBV6-5, the J call TRBJ1-1, with D unclear. Per germline, CDR1 MNHEY and CDR2 SVGAGI. Trimming shortened V by 5 bases and J by 0 bases, and 7 bases separated the two germline ends. This CDR3 comprises 13 residues. The CDR3 nucleotides are TGTGCCAGCAGTCGTAGAGTGAACACTGAAGCTTTCTTT. This gives the protein CASSRRVNTEAFF.

CDR3 protein: CASSFSAENTEAFF. The DNA of the CDR3 is TGTGCCAGCAGCTTTAGCGCAGAGAACACTGAAGCTTTCTTT. The chain combines TRBV11-2 with TRBJ1-1, with D hard to call. Germline CDR1 SGHAT, CDR2 FQNNGV. The CDR3 runs to 14 residues. With 3 bases removed from V and 1 base from J, the gap between germline ends came to 9 bases.

The rearrangement links TRBV9 to TRBJ2-3; 7 bases agree with TRBD2. The CDR3 spans 15 residues. Looked up from germline, CDR1 is SGDLS and CDR2 is YYNGEE. Trimming at V came to 0 bases and at J to 2 bases, leaving 3 bases not matched to a gene. Here the CDR3 DNA reads TGTGCCAGCAGCGTAGGGCTAGCGGCCACAGATACGCAGTATTTT. It is translated as CASSVGLAATDTQYF.

CDR3 sequence: CASSRPGKPYNEQFF. CDR3 in DNA: TGTGCCAGCAGCCGGCCAGGGAAACCCTACAATGAGCAGTTCTTC. The gene calls are TRBV7-9 and TRBJ2-1; D is possibly TRBD1 (5 bases). V lost 5 bases to trimming and J lost 2 bases, with 13 bases between them. The CDR3 is made up of 15 amino acids. The germline V gene encodes CDR1 SEHNR and CDR2 FQNEAQ (reference sequence).

The rearrangement joins TRBV7-2 to TRBJ1-2, with D maybe TRBD1 (6 bases). Trimming cost V 1 base and J 3 bases, with 9 bases left between them. CDR1 SGHTA and CDR2 FQGNSA come from the germline V gene. This CDR3 contains 14 residues. The CDR3 loop reads CASSLVQGDYGYTF. DNA for the CDR3: TGTGCCAGCAGCTTAGTACAGGGCGACTATGGCTACACCTTC.

The chain employs TRBV11-2 and TRBJ2-2; 7 nucleotides line up with TRBD1. The CDR3 is 15 residues long. Germline V gene lookup returns CDR1 SGHAT and CDR2 FQNNGV. The junction had 9 bases not matched to a gene; V was cut back by 5 bases and J by 6 bases. CDR3 residues: CASSPLTGSAGELFF. The CDR3 bases are TGTGCCAGCAGCCCTTTGACAGGGAGCGCCGGGGAGCTGTTTTTT.

The rearrangement uses TRBV15 and TRBJ2-5, with D possibly TRBD2 on 5 matching bases. The germline gives CDR1 LNHNV, CDR2 YYDKDF (reference sequence). The V end lost 0 bases, the J end lost 1 base, and 18 bases lay between the germline ends. The length of the CDR3 is 18 residues. The CDR3 DNA is TGTGCCACCAGCAGAGATTTGAATGCCAGAGGGCTCCAAGAGACCCAGTACTTC. Its protein product is CATSRDLNARGLQETQYF.

The V call is TRBV29-1, the J call TRBJ1-1, with D tentatively TRBD1 (5 bases). V lost 6 bases, J lost 7 bases, and 9 bases lay in between. CDR1 is SQVTM, CDR2 ANQGSEA, per germline. The CDR3 has 10 amino acids. Written as DNA, the CDR3 is TGCAGCGTGGAACAGGTTGAAGCTTTCTTT. Protein product: CSVEQVEAFF.

The chain has TRBV5-6 and TRBJ2-1; the match to TRBD2 covers 12 bases. The germline V gene has CDR1 SGHDT and CDR2 YYEEEE. The CDR3 length is 16 residues. The trim removed 2 bases at V and 7 bases at J, leaving 7 bases unmatched. CDR3 amino acids: CASSFRLAGVGNEQFF. Written as DNA, the CDR3 is TGTGCCAGCAGCTTCAGACTAGCGGGAGTGGGGAATGAGCAGTTCTTC.

The chain joins TRBV27 to TRBJ2-2; the D gene is possibly TRBD2 (5 bases). The CDR3 covers 16 residues. V shed 4 bases and J shed 4 bases, with 16 bases lying between them. Per the germline V gene, CDR1 is MNHEY and CDR2 is SMNVEV (reference sequence). CDR3 DNA: TGTGCCAGCAGTTCCCGAGGGAATCGCGGCACCGGGGAGCTGTTTTTT. It is translated as CASSSRGNRGTGELFF.

The chain uses TRBV11-2 and TRBJ2-5; TRBD2 matches at 7 bases. There are 13 residues in the CDR3. The V gene's germline CDR1 is SGHAT and CDR2 FQNNGV. The ends lost 5 bases at V and 5 bases at J; junction bases unmatched: 5. In nucleotides, the CDR3 is TGTGCCAGCAGCCGGACTAGAGGGGAGACCCAGTACTTC. It translates to CASSRTRGETQYF. Based on the CDR3 plus reference TRBV11-2 and TRBJ2-5, the full variable domain is EAGVAQSPRYKIIEKRQSVAFWCNPISGHATLYWYQQILGQGPKLLIQFQNNGVVDDSQLPKDRFSAERLKGVDSTLKIQPAKLEDSAVYLCASSRTRGETQYFGPGTRLLVL.